One sample yielded the 6 T cell receptor beta chains listed below, sequenced in a study of CXCR3-negative and CXCR3-positive naive CD8 T cells (dated by TCRdb to between 2018 and 2021). What the study reported, not specific to this receptor: Compared with CXCR3-negative naive cells, CXCR3-positive naive cells had TRB CDR3s with higher hydrophobicity (lower Kidera factor 4), lower energy, and higher strength and volume indices.

TCRdb shows the sequencer as NextSeq 550. The Human TCR Profiling Kit (MiLaboratory) was used to make UMI-labeled 5' RACE TRB cDNA libraries. TCRdb reprocessed the reads, so every CDR3 protein sequence counts as one entry and DNA is not shown. The sample's table covers approximately 140,000 distinct CDR3 sequences. The ten largest clonotypes hold roughly 0.27% of the sample. No antigens are known for them. The material sequenced was naive CXCR3+ CD8+ T cells from blood. Interpreted using the paper, the cell subset or site label stands for: CD45RO-CCR7+CD27+CD95- naive CD8+ T cells expressing CXCR3 (TNR3+). These receptors were obtained from a human donor in good health. Some clones in this sample may be carry-over from other donors' samples.

This chain joins TRBV7-2 and TRBJ2-2; without DNA, the TCRdb call of TRBD2 cannot be checked. Per germline, CDR1 SGHTA and CDR2 FQGNSA. There are 17 residues in the CDR3. The CDR3: CASSPRRSGGAPGELFF.

The chain has TRBV7-9 and TRBJ1-1; TCRdb outputs TRBD1, but without DNA this stays unchecked. Germline V gene sequence: CDR1 SEHNR, CDR2 FQNEAQ (reference sequence). This CDR3 spans 14 amino acids. CDR3 sequence: CASSPAGDRTEAFF. The whole variable domain, filled in from reference TRBV7-9 and TRBJ1-1, reads DTGVSQNPRHKITKRGQNVTFRCDPISEHNRLYWYRQTLGQGPEFLTYFQNEAQLEKSRLLSDRFSAERPKGSFSTLEIQRTEQGDSAMYLCASSPAGDRTEAFFGQGTRLTVV.

The chain carries TRBV7-9 and TRBJ1-1. The germline V gene encodes CDR1 SEHNR and CDR2 FQNEAQ (reference sequence). CDR3 length: 15 residues. This CDR3 reads CASSSPTRGGTEAFF.

The J gene is TRBJ2-7, the V gene TRBV20-1; there is no DNA to check the TCRdb D call of TRBD1. The V gene's germline CDR1 is DFQATT and CDR2 SNEGSKA (reference sequence). The CDR3 length is 14 residues. The CDR3 protein is CSGGGQGVSYEQYF.

The chain uses TRBV28 and TRBJ2-1; TCRdb's assignment of TRBD1 cannot be checked, as there is no DNA. This CDR3 region has 17 residues. Germline loops: CDR1 MDHEN, CDR2 SYDVKM. The chain's CDR3 is CASRTTGDYSSYNEQFF.

The CDR3 here is CSVESGAGTNEKLFF. The chain has TRBV29-1 and TRBJ1-4; the D call of TRBD1 rests on TCRdb alone, since no DNA is present to check it. Germline V gives CDR1 SQVTM, CDR2 ANQGSEA. This CDR3 is 15 amino acids long.